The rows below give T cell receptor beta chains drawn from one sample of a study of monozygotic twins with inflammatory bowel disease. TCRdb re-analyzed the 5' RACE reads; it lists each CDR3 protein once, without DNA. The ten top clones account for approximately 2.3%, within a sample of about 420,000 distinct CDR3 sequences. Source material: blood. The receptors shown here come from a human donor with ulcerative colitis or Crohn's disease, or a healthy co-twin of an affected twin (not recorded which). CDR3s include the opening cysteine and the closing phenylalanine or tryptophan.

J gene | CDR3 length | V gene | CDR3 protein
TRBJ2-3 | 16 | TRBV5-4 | CASSPLADLGGDTQYF
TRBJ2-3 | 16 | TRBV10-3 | CAISSASTGITDTQYF
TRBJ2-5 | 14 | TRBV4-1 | CASSHPGQGETQYF
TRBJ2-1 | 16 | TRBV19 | CASSGSSGIWNNEQFF
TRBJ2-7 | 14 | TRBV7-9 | CASTRDVLTYEQYF
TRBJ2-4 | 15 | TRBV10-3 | CAIRGTGMNKNIQYF
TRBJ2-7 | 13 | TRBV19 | CASSMSEGLEQYF
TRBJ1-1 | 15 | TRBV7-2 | CASSPFWGTNTEAFF
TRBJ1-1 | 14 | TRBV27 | CASSSLDSYSEAFF
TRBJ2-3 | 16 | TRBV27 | CASSLAQALSTDTQYF